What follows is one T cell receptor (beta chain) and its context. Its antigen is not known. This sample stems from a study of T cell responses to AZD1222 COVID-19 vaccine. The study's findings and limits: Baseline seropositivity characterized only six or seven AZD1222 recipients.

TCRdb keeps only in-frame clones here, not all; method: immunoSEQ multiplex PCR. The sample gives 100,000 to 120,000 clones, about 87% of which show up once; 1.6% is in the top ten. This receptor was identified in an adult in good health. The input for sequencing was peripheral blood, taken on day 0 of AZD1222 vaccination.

The CDR3 reads CASSLVATNEKLFF. CDR3 nucleotide sequence: TGTGCCAGCAGCTTGGTTGCAACTAATGAAAAACTGTTTTTT. The chain is built from TRBV5-8 and TRBJ1-4; D is ambiguous. This CDR3 has 14 residues. Trimming stripped 0 bases from V and 0 bases from J, with 3 bases between. Germline CDR1 SGHTS, CDR2 YDEGEE.